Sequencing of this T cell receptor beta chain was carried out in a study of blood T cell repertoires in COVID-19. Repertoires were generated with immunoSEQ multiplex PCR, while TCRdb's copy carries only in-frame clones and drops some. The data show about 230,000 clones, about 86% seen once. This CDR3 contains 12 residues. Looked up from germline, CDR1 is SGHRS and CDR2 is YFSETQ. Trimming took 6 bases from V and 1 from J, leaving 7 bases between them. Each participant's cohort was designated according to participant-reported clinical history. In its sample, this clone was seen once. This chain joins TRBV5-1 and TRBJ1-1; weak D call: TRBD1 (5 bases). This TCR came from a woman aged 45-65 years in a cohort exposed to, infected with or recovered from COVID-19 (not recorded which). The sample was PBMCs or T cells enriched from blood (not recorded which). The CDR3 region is CASTTGNTEAFF. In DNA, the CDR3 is TGCGCCAGCACCACAGGGAACACTGAAGCTTTCTTT.